The 28 T cell receptor beta chains below were found in one sample sequenced in a study of cytomegalovirus exposure and HLA in healthy donors. Some clones are missing from TCRdb's copy, which holds only in-frame ones; the method was immunoSEQ multiplex PCR. The table records about 130,000 clones, 85% to 90% of them present only once. Sequences were obtained from PBMCs. The receptors were gathered from a woman aged 18-29 years in good health and CMV-seropositive.

V usage is TRBV5-1 and J usage is TRBJ2-3; tentatively, D is TRBD2 (5 bases). The germline V gene has CDR1 SGHRS and CDR2 YFSETQ. V was trimmed by 4 bases and J by 2 bases, leaving 14 bases between them. The CDR3 extends over 15 amino acids. Here the CDR3 reads CASSPGLRNTDTQYF. The CDR3 DNA is TGCGCCAGCAGCCCGGGGTTACGGAACACAGATACGCAGTATTTT.

This clone appeared a few times. The chain couples TRBV9 to TRBJ2-3; 15 positions match TRBD2. J was trimmed by 5 bases and V by 0 bases; bases with no gene match: 4. Germline lookup yields CDR1 SGDLS and CDR2 YYNGEE. This CDR3 comprises 17 residues. The CDR3 region is CASSVGTSGGAGDTQYF. The CDR3 DNA sequence: TGTGCCAGCAGCGTAGGGACTAGCGGGGGGGCTGGAGATACGCAGTATTTT.

This rearrangement joins TRBV5-1 to TRBJ1-2, with unresolved D. With 4 bases removed from V and 2 bases from J, the gap between germline ends came to 15 bases. Germline lookup yields CDR1 SGHRS and CDR2 YFSETQ. The length of the CDR3 is 15 residues. CDR3: CASSKESLSNYGYTF. The CDR3 nucleotides read TGCGCCAGCAGCAAAGAGTCCCTTTCCAACTATGGCTACACCTTC.

The CDR3 region is CAMTGSYGYTF. CDR3 DNA sequence: TGTGCCATGACAGGGAGCTATGGCTACACCTTC. The V call is TRBV2, the J call TRBJ1-2, with 7 bases aligning to TRBD1. With V trimmed by 10 bases and J by 4 bases, 3 bases remained unmatched. The CDR3 has 11 residues. The V gene's germline CDR1 is SNHLY and CDR2 FYNNEI.

CDR3: CASSQDRRSSYGYTF. The DNA of the CDR3 is TGCGCCAGCAGCCAAGATCGTCGGTCATCATATGGCTACACCTTC. This chain links TRBV4-3 with TRBJ1-2; no definite D call. Germline V lookup: CDR1 LGHNA, CDR2 YSLEER. V lost 0 bases, J lost 5 bases, and 13 bases lay in between. The CDR3 runs 15 residues.

The chain has TRBV30 and TRBJ2-2; 9 bases fit TRBD1. Looked up from germline, CDR1 is GTSNPN and CDR2 is SVGIG (reference sequence). The ends lost 4 bases at V and 5 bases at J; junction bases unmatched: 5. The CDR3 extends over 14 amino acids. CDR3 sequence reads: CAWNRQGGTGELFF. In nucleotides, the CDR3 is TGTGCCTGGAACAGACAGGGGGGGACCGGGGAGCTGTTTTTT. The variable domain in full, completed from reference TRBV30 and TRBJ2-2, reads SQTIHQWPATLVQPVGSPLSLECTVEGTSNPNLYWYRQAAGRGLQLLFYSVGIGQISSEVPQNLSASRPQDRQFILSSKKLLLSDSGFYLCAWNRQGGTGELFFGEGSRLTVL.

The chain employs TRBV6-5 and TRBJ1-3; the D gene is possibly TRBD1 (6 bases). The CDR3 is made up of 13 amino acids. Germline V lookup: CDR1 MNHEY, CDR2 SVGAGI. Trimming stripped 6 bases from V and 3 bases from J, with 9 bases between. The CDR3 loop is CASRPGDGNTIYF. The CDR3 bases are TGTGCCAGCAGACCAGGGGATGGAAACACCATATATTTT.

The chain carries TRBV18 and TRBJ1-3; 7 bases match TRBD1. Per the germline V gene, CDR1 is KGHSH and CDR2 is LQKENI. This CDR3 contains 14 residues. The J segment lost 4 bases and the V segment lost 4 bases, leaving 4 bases of the junction unmatched. The CDR3 spells CASSQTGTGNTIYF. Here the CDR3 DNA reads TGTGCCAGCTCACAGACAGGGACAGGAAACACCATATATTTT.

Written as DNA, the CDR3 is TGCGCCAGCAGCCGTAATAGGGAGCGGGGGACTTACGAGCAGTACTTC. It is translated as CASSRNRERGTYEQYF. This chain joins TRBV4-3 and TRBJ2-7; 8 nucleotides align to TRBD2. J lost 4 bases, V lost 4 bases, and 12 bases had no gene match. Germline V lookup: CDR1 LGHNA, CDR2 YSLEER. The CDR3 extends over 16 amino acids.

This chain joins TRBV7-2 and TRBJ2-1; 10 nucleotides match TRBD2. Germline V gene sequence: CDR1 SGHTA, CDR2 FQGNSA. V dropped 8 bases and J dropped 8; count of bases not matched to a gene: 6. The CDR3 consists of 13 residues. Here the CDR3 DNA reads TGTGCCAGCCAGCGGGGGGGTTGGGATGAGCAGTTCTTC. It codes for CASQRGGWDEQFF.

This rearrangement joins TRBV6-4 to TRBJ2-3, with a tentative D call TRBD2 (7 bases). This CDR3 region has 15 residues. The V gene's germline CDR1 is MRHNA and CDR2 SNTAGT. V shed 2 bases and J shed 2 bases, with 11 bases lying between them. Here the CDR3 reads CASSDLAGATDTQYF. Here the CDR3 DNA reads TGTGCCAGCAGTGACCTGGCGGGGGCCACAGATACGCAGTATTTT.

This sequence joins TRBV19 and TRBJ1-5, with 9 bases matching TRBD1. This CDR3 has 17 amino acids. The V segment lost 2 bases and the J segment 2 bases; nucleotides outside the gene matches: 7. Germline V gene sequence: CDR1 LNHDA, CDR2 SQIVND (reference sequence). The CDR3, as DNA: TGTGCCAGTAGTATACCACAGGGGGCTGTGGGCAATCAGCCCCAGCATTTT. It is translated as CASSIPQGAVGNQPQHF.

The rearrangement uses TRBV12-5 and TRBJ1-1, with D tentatively TRBD1 (5 bases). Germline CDR1 is LGHNT and CDR2 is FRNRAP. V shed 3 bases and J shed 5 bases, with 10 bases lying between them. The CDR3 is 13 residues long. CDR3 nucleotide sequence: TGTGCTAGTGGTTTCGCAGGGCAAACTGAAGCTTTCTTT. Translation gives CASGFAGQTEAFF.

This rearrangement joins TRBV19 to TRBJ2-3; tentative D call: TRBD2 (5 bases). Germline V CDR1 and CDR2: LNHDA, SQIVND (reference sequence). This CDR3 region has 13 residues. The V gene lost 10 bases and the J gene lost 6 bases, with 17 bases spanning the gap. Written as DNA, the CDR3 is TGTGCCACCCGGCGGGCCCCGGAGGATACGCAGTATTTT. Amino acid sequence: CATRRAPEDTQYF.

The table lists this clone with a count of one. V usage is TRBV4-2 and J usage is TRBJ1-1; 10 nucleotides agree with TRBD1. Trimming removed 1 base from V and 3 bases from J; junction bases left unmatched: 5. CDR1 and CDR2 from the germline V gene are LGHNA and YNFKEQ. This CDR3 has 16 amino acids. Written as DNA, the CDR3 is TGTGCCAGCAGCCAAGGTACCGGGACAGGGGACACTGAAGCTTTCTTT. This sequence encodes CASSQGTGTGDTEAFF.

This rearrangement joins TRBV6-1 to TRBJ1-1, with D maybe TRBD1 (6 bases). This CDR3 is built from 14 residues. Germline V gene lookup returns CDR1 MNHNS and CDR2 SASEGT. With 2 bases removed from V and 7 bases from J, the gap between germline ends came to 14 bases. CDR3 in amino acids: CASSEYGTLLEAFF. The CDR3 DNA reads TGTGCCAGCAGTGAATACGGGACATTACTTGAAGCTTTCTTT.

This chain connects TRBV6-6 to TRBJ1-2, with D unclear. Germline CDR1 is MNHNY and CDR2 is SVGAGI (reference sequence). The CDR3 extends over 15 amino acids. Trimming took off 2 bases at V and 7 bases at J, with 17 bases between the two ends. The CDR3 reads CASSYGGSTDGGYTF. The CDR3 DNA follows: TGTGCCAGCAGTTACGGAGGCTCCACTGACGGTGGCTACACCTTC.

The chain uses TRBV9 and TRBJ2-1; 10 nucleotides align to TRBD1. After removal of 2 bases from V and 8 bases from J, the junction contained 10 bases not matched to a gene. Germline V gene lookup returns CDR1 SGDLS and CDR2 YYNGEE. There are 16 residues in the CDR3. In nucleotides, the CDR3 is TGTGCCAGCAGCGTGGCCGGGACAGGGGTGGGGGATGAGCAGTTCTTC. Its protein is CASSVAGTGVGDEQFF.

The chain has TRBV5-1 and TRBJ2-5; 11 bases line up with TRBD2. The CDR3 covers 16 residues. CDR1 and CDR2 (germline): SGHRS, YFSETQ. Losses at the gene ends were 2 bases for V and 2 bases for J; bases not matched to a gene: 5. The CDR3 reads CASSLSSGGLQETQYF. CDR3 coding DNA: TGCGCCAGCAGCTTATCTAGCGGGGGGCTACAAGAGACCCAGTACTTC.

The chain is built from TRBV5-4 and TRBJ2-3; 15 bases map to TRBD2. The CDR3 has 15 amino acids. Trimming at V came to 4 bases and at J to 7 bases, leaving 4 bases not matched to a gene. Germline V CDR1 and CDR2: SGHNT, YYREEE (reference sequence). The CDR3 nucleotides read TGTGCCAGCAGCGACGGGACTAGCGGGGGGAATACGCAGTATTTT. This translates into CASSDGTSGGNTQYF.

The rearrangement joins TRBV6-5 to TRBJ2-5, with 9 bases aligning to TRBD1. CDR1 and CDR2 (germline): MNHEY, SVGAGI. Unmatched junction bases numbered 2, after V lost 0 bases and J lost 0 bases. This CDR3 has 16 residues. The CDR3 reads CASSYSTGGYQETQYF. The CDR3 DNA is TGTGCCAGCAGTTACTCAACAGGGGGCTACCAAGAGACCCAGTACTTC.

The chain combines TRBV5-4 with TRBJ1-1; tentatively, D is TRBD1 (5 bases). The V gene lost 6 bases and the J gene lost 5 bases, with 14 bases spanning the gap. The CDR3 contains 13 residues. Per germline, CDR1 SGHNT and CDR2 YYREEE (reference sequence). As DNA, the CDR3 is TGTGCCAGCACGCCGGGGGTGGAAACTGAAGCTTTCTTT. Translation: CASTPGVETEAFF.

The rearrangement links TRBV5-1 to TRBJ2-3; D gene uncertain. The V end was cut by 5 bases, the J end by 2 bases, with 12 bases between. Germline V gene lookup returns CDR1 SGHRS and CDR2 YFSETQ. This CDR3 comprises 14 residues. The chain's CDR3 is CASSPGDLTDTQYF. CDR3 sequence (DNA): TGCGCCAGCAGTCCAGGCGACCTCACAGATACGCAGTATTTT.

The J gene is TRBJ1-2, the V gene TRBV7-9; 9 bases are a match to TRBD1. This CDR3 is 15 amino acids long. V shed 1 base and J 7 bases; nucleotides not matched to a gene: 7. CDR1 and CDR2 from the germline V gene are SEHNR and FQNEAQ (reference sequence). The CDR3 sequence: CASSLDPQGAGGYTF. CDR3 sequence (DNA): TGTGCCAGCAGCTTAGATCCACAGGGGGCAGGTGGCTACACCTTC. The whole variable domain, filled in from reference TRBV7-9 and TRBJ1-2, reads DTGVSQNPRHKITKRGQNVTFRCDPISEHNRLYWYRQTLGQGPEFLTYFQNEAQLEKSRLLSDRFSAERPKGSFSTLEIQRTEQGDSAMYLCASSLDPQGAGGYTFGSGTRLTVV.

The chain is built from TRBV27 and TRBJ1-6; 8 bases map to TRBD1. The V segment lost 5 bases and the J segment 7 bases; nucleotides outside the gene matches: 13. The CDR3 is 17 residues long. From germline, CDR1 is MNHEY and CDR2 SMNVEV (reference sequence). CDR3 sequence reads: CASSLHWTGSFNSPLHF. Written as DNA, the CDR3 is TGTGCCAGCAGTCTCCATTGGACAGGGTCCTTCAATTCACCCCTCCACTTT.

CDR3 sequence (DNA): TGCGCCAGCAGCTCCCCGGGGGGATCCGAGCAGTACTTC. Encoded protein: CASSSPGGSEQYF. V gene TRBV5-1 combines with J gene TRBJ2-7; 7 nucleotides agree with TRBD2. This CDR3 has 13 residues. Trimming removed 3 bases from V and 6 bases from J; junction bases left unmatched: 6. Germline lookup yields CDR1 SGHRS and CDR2 YFSETQ. Full variable domain (outside the CDR3, taken from reference TRBV5-1 and TRBJ2-7): KAGVTQTPRYLIKTRGQQVTLSCSPISGHRSVSWYQQTPGQGLQFLFEYFSETQRNKGNFPGRFSGRQFSNSRSEMNVSTLELGDSALYLCASSSPGGSEQYFGPGTRLTVT.

This chain uses TRBV6-6 with TRBJ1-3, with 8 bases that match TRBD1. V was pared by 6 bases and J by 6 bases, with 7 bases of the junction left unmatched. The CDR3 runs 14 residues. CDR1 and CDR2 (germline): MNHNY, SVGAGI (reference sequence). The CDR3 DNA reads TGTGCCAGCAGGGGGAGACAGGGGCCAAACACCATATATTTT. Protein: CASRGRQGPNTIYF.

The chain uses TRBV19 and TRBJ2-6, with D maybe TRBD1 (5 bases). Germline V gene lookup returns CDR1 LNHDA and CDR2 SQIVND (reference sequence). CDR3 length: 15 amino acids. Trimming took off 7 bases at V and 4 bases at J, with 14 bases between the two ends. In nucleotides, the CDR3 is TGTGCCAGTAACAAAGACAGTACAGGGGCCAACGTCCTGACTTTC. Protein product: CASNKDSTGANVLTF.